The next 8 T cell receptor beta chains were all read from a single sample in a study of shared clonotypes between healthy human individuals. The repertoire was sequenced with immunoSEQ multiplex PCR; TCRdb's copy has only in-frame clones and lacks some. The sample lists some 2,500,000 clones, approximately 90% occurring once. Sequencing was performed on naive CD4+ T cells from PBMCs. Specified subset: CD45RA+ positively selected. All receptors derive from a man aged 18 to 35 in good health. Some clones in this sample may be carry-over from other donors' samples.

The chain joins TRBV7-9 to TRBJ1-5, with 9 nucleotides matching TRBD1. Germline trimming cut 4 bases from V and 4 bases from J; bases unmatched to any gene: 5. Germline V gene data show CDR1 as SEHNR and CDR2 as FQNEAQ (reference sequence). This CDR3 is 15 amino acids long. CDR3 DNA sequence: TGTGCCAGCAGCTCCACAGGGGGCCCTAATCAGCCCCAGCATTTT. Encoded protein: CASSSTGGPNQPQHF.

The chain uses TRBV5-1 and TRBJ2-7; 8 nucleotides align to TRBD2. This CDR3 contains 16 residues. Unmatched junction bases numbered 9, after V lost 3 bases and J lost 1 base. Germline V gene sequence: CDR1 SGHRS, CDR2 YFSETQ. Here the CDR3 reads CASSWATTSVSYEQYF. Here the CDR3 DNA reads TGCGCCAGCAGCTGGGCCACGACTAGCGTGTCCTACGAGCAGTACTTC.

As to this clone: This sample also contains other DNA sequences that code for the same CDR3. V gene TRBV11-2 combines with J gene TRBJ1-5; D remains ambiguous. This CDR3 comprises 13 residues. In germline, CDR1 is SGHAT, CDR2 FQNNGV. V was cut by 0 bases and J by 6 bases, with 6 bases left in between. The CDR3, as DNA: TGTGCCAGCAGCTTAGAGAGTGGTCAGCCCCAGCATTTT. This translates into CASSLESGQPQHF. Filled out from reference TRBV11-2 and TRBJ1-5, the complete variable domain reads EAGVAQSPRYKIIEKRQSVAFWCNPISGHATLYWYQQILGQGPKLLIQFQNNGVVDDSQLPKDRFSAERLKGVDSTLKIQPAKLEDSAVYLCASSLESGQPQHFGDGTRLSIL.

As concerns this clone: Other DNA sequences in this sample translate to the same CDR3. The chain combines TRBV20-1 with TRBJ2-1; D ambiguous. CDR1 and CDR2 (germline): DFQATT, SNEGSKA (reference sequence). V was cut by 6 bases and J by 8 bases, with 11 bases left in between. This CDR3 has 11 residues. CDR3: CSASPVDEQFF. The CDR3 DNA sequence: TGCAGTGCCAGCCCTGTCGATGAGCAGTTCTTC.

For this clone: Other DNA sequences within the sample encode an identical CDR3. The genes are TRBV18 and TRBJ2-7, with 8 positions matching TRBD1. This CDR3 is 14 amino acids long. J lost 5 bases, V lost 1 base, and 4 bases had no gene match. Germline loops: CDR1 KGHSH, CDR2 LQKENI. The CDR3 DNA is TGTGCCAGCTCACCACGACAGGGGACCAACGAGCAGTACTTC. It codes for CASSPRQGTNEQYF.

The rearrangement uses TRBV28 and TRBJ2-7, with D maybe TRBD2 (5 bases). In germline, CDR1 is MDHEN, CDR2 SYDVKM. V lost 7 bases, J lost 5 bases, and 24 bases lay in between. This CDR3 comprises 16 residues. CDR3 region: CASTPVFPPRRDEQYF. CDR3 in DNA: TGTGCCAGCACCCCCGTTTTTCCCCCCAGGCGGGACGAGCAGTACTTC.

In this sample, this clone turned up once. This CDR3 reads CASSAEDGPPVNTEAFF. CDR3 DNA sequence: TGTGCCAGCAGCGCGGAGGACGGTCCCCCCGTGAACACTGAAGCTTTCTTT. The J gene is TRBJ1-1, the V gene TRBV9; the D is unclear. The germline V gene encodes CDR1 SGDLS and CDR2 YYNGEE. This CDR3 region has 17 residues. The V and J ends lost 3 bases and 0 bases respectively, with 18 bases between them.

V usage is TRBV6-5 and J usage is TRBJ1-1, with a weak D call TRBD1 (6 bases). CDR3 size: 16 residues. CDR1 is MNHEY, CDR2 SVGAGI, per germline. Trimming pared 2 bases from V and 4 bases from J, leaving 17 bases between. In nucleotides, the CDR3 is TGTGCCAGCAGTTACGGCGGGGGCAGGGGTTTCACTGAAGCTTTCTTT. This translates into CASSYGGGRGFTEAFF.